These 32 T cell receptor beta chains originate from one sample sequenced in a study of cytomegalovirus exposure and HLA in healthy donors. Primers: 60 Vbeta forward and 13 Jbeta reverse. The method was immunoSEQ multiplex PCR; TCRdb's version includes in-frame clones alone and lacks a portion of them. The data show about 130,000 clones, over 75% seen once. Sequenced sample: PBMCs. The receptor source for this set is a boy between 5 and 17 years old in good health and CMV-seronegative.

This rearrangement joins TRBV14 to TRBJ1-5; 7 bases are a match to TRBD1. Germline V CDR1 and CDR2: SGHDN, FVKESK. The CDR3 extends over 14 amino acids. Losses at the gene ends were 4 bases for V and 3 bases for J; bases not matched to a gene: 3. CDR3 nucleotide sequence: TGTGCCAGCAGCCCTGACAGGGACAATCAGCCCCAGCATTTT. Translation: CASSPDRDNQPQHF.

The rearrangement uses TRBV4-2 and TRBJ2-7; D gene ambiguous. Trimming cost V 1 base and J 1 base, with 11 bases left between them. There are 15 residues in the CDR3. CDR1 LGHNA and CDR2 YNFKEQ come from the germline V gene. CDR3 coding DNA: TGTGCCAGCAGCCAAGGGGCCGGCATATCCTACGAGCAGTACTTC. This gives the protein CASSQGAGISYEQYF.

This clone appeared once. V gene TRBV9 combines with J gene TRBJ1-4; TRBD1 agrees at 7 bases. Germline CDR1 SGDLS, CDR2 YYNGEE. After removal of 0 bases from V and 8 bases from J, the junction contained 7 bases not matched to a gene. The CDR3 loop spans 15 amino acids. The CDR3 DNA follows: TGTGCCAGCAGCGTAGACACAGGGGAACACGAAAAACTGTTTTTT. Its protein product is CASSVDTGEHEKLFF.

The chain combines TRBV30 with TRBJ1-2; 9 nucleotides agree with TRBD1. The CDR3 is 16 amino acids. V lost 0 bases to trimming and J lost 5 bases; unmatched junction nucleotides: 10. In germline, CDR1 is GTSNPN, CDR2 SVGIG (reference sequence). CDR3 nucleotides: TGTGCCTGGAGTGTAAAGGGGACAGGGTGTTTTTATGGCTACACCTTC. Residues: CAWSVKGTGCFYGYTF. The full variable domain, in which reference TRBV30 and TRBJ1-2 provide the parts outside the CDR3, is SQTIHQWPATLVQPVGSPLSLECTVEGTSNPNLYWYRQAAGRGLQLLFYSVGIGQISSEVPQNLSASRPQDRQFILSSKKLLLSDSGFYLCAWSVKGTGCFYGYTFGSGTRLTVV.

With respect to this clone: Other DNA variants within this sample encode the same CDR3. This rearrangement joins TRBV5-1 to TRBJ2-5; 11 nucleotides match TRBD2. Germline CDR1 and CDR2: SGHRS and YFSETQ. This CDR3 is 14 amino acids long. V trimming: 2 bases; J trimming: 3 bases; junction bases outside the gene matches: 0. Here the CDR3 DNA reads TGCGCCAGCAGCTTACTAGCGGGAGAAGAGACCCAGTACTTC. Residues: CASSLLAGEETQYF.

This chain uses TRBV4-2 with TRBJ2-1; D is perhaps TRBD2 (7 bases). With 3 bases removed from V and 8 bases from J, the gap between germline ends came to 17 bases. The CDR3 loop spans 15 amino acids. Germline CDR1 reads LGHNA; CDR2 reads YNFKEQ. In DNA form, the CDR3 reads TGTGCCAGCAGCCAGAGCCTTGGGGGGGGCGATGAGCAGTTCTTC. Translation: CASSQSLGGGDEQFF.

This clone was found once. V is TRBV5-1 and J is TRBJ2-1, with 12 bases fitting TRBD2. The germline gives CDR1 SGHRS, CDR2 YFSETQ. The CDR3 contains 18 residues. V shed 3 bases, J shed 0 bases, and the junction held 7 bases outside the gene matches. The CDR3, as DNA: TGCGCCAGCAGCTCACTAGCGGGAGGTCCTAGCTCCTACAATGAGCAGTTCTTC. Amino acid sequence: CASSSLAGGPSSYNEQFF.

CDR3 bases: TGTGCCAGCAGTTACTCGCGGCAGACAGTCACCGGGGAGCTGTTTTTT. Encoded protein: CASSYSRQTVTGELFF. The chain combines TRBV6-6 with TRBJ2-2, with D possibly TRBD1 on 5 matching bases. Germline CDR1 reads MNHNY; CDR2 reads SVGAGI (reference sequence). V shed 0 bases and J shed 4 bases, with 12 bases lying between them. The CDR3 is made up of 16 amino acids.

The rearrangement uses TRBV13 and TRBJ2-7, with TRBD2 identical over 9 bases. Germline CDR1 and CDR2: PRHDT and FYEKMQ (reference sequence). The J segment lost 2 bases and the V segment lost 0 bases, leaving 2 bases of the junction unmatched. This CDR3 is 15 amino acids long. The CDR3 region is CASSLGLAGTYEQYF. The CDR3 DNA reads as TGTGCCAGCAGCTTAGGCCTAGCGGGGACCTACGAGCAGTACTTC.

The chain combines TRBV2 with TRBJ2-3, with 7 bases matching TRBD1. The V segment lost 7 bases and the J segment 2 bases; nucleotides outside the gene matches: 6. This CDR3 comprises 14 residues. The V gene's germline CDR1 is SNHLY and CDR2 FYNNEI. Here the CDR3 reads CASNRDSNTDTQYF. CDR3 in DNA: TGTGCCAGCAATCGGGACAGTAACACAGATACGCAGTATTTT.

The V gene is TRBV2, the J gene TRBJ2-7, with 8 bases fitting TRBD2. This CDR3 region has 13 residues. Germline loops: CDR1 SNHLY, CDR2 FYNNEI. The junction had 7 bases not matched to a gene; V was cut back by 6 bases and J by 6 bases. CDR3 nucleotides: TGTGCCAGCAGGACCAGACGGGGGGGCGAGCAGTACTTC. Encoded protein: CASRTRRGGEQYF.

The chain uses TRBV27 and TRBJ1-5, with 7 positions matching TRBD1. J lost 9 bases, V lost 5 bases, and 13 bases had no gene match. CDR1 and CDR2 (germline): MNHEY, SMNVEV (reference sequence). The CDR3 runs 15 residues. The CDR3 nucleotides read TGTGCCAGCAGTAGGGCGCCAGGGGGGCAGCGGCCCCAGCATTTT. As protein: CASSRAPGGQRPQHF.

This clone was seen only a few times. CDR3 protein: CASSLETVTSGYNEQFF. The DNA of the CDR3 is TGTGCCAGCAGCTTGGAGACGGTGACTAGCGGCTACAATGAGCAGTTCTTC. This sequence joins TRBV5-6 and TRBJ2-1, with 9 bases matching TRBD2. This CDR3 spans 17 amino acids. Per germline, CDR1 SGHDT and CDR2 YYEEEE. J gave up 3 bases and V 0 bases, and 7 bases lay outside the gene matches. Full variable domain (missing parts from reference TRBV5-6 and TRBJ2-1): DAGVTQSPTHLIKTRGQQVTLRCSPKSGHDTVSWYQQALGQGPQFIFQYYEEEERQRGNFPDRFSGHQFPNYSSELNVNALLLGDSALYLCASSLETVTSGYNEQFFGPGTRLTVL.

The chain links TRBV5-1 to TRBJ1-2, with a tentative D call TRBD1 (5 bases). The CDR3 contains 13 residues. V lost 4 bases to trimming and J lost 2 bases, with 9 bases between them. The germline CDR1 and CDR2 sequences are SGHRS and YFSETQ. The CDR3 spells CASSQDKNYGYTF. In nucleotides, the CDR3 is TGCGCCAGCAGCCAGGACAAAAACTATGGCTACACCTTC.

The chain joins TRBV6-5 to TRBJ2-6; D remains unclear. This CDR3 comprises 16 residues. Germline V CDR1 and CDR2: MNHEY, SVGAGI. Trimming took off 0 bases at V and 0 bases at J, with 6 bases between the two ends. The CDR3 DNA reads TGTGCCAGCAGTTACTCGAGAACCTCTGGGGCCAACGTCCTGACTTTC. This translates into CASSYSRTSGANVLTF.

The gene calls are TRBV5-1 and TRBJ2-1, with 8 positions matching TRBD2. V shed 0 bases and J 8 bases; nucleotides not matched to a gene: 7. CDR3 size: 15 residues. Germline V gives CDR1 SGHRS, CDR2 YFSETQ. This CDR3 is CASSLAAGAVDEQFF. CDR3 bases: TGCGCCAGCAGCTTGGCAGCGGGAGCTGTCGATGAGCAGTTCTTC.

This chain joins TRBV4-2 and TRBJ2-3; 11 bases are shared with TRBD2. V lost 3 bases and J lost 4; bases outside the gene matches: 6. This CDR3 has 16 amino acids. Germline V gene sequence: CDR1 LGHNA, CDR2 YNFKEQ. CDR3 amino acids: CASSQELAGEADTQYF. The CDR3 DNA sequence: TGTGCCAGCAGCCAGGAACTAGCGGGAGAGGCAGATACGCAGTATTTT.

V usage is TRBV5-1 and J usage is TRBJ2-7, with a weak D call TRBD1 (6 bases). The V gene lost 5 bases and the J gene lost 5 bases, with 17 bases spanning the gap. Germline V CDR1 and CDR2: SGHRS, YFSETQ. The CDR3 extends over 14 amino acids. This chain's CDR3 is CASRPGARADEQYF. For the CDR3, the DNA is TGCGCCAGCAGACCAGGGGCGCGGGCTGACGAGCAGTACTTC.

The chain links TRBV2 to TRBJ2-3, with D hard to call. The CDR3 is 15 amino acids. CDR1 SNHLY and CDR2 FYNNEI come from the germline V gene. Trimming pared 3 bases from V and 2 bases from J, leaving 12 bases between. The DNA for the CDR3 is TGTGCCAGCAGTGACTTTGGCAAGAACACAGATACGCAGTATTTT. This sequence encodes CASSDFGKNTDTQYF.

This sequence joins TRBV19 and TRBJ2-3; D is perhaps TRBD1 (5 bases). The CDR3 consists of 14 residues. Trimming removed 3 bases from V and 1 base from J, with 8 bases in between. The germline gives CDR1 LNHDA, CDR2 SQIVND (reference sequence). The DNA of the CDR3 is TGTGCCAGTAGTATCGGCAGGGGCACAGATACGCAGTATTTT. As protein: CASSIGRGTDTQYF.

The V and J genes are TRBV4-3 and TRBJ2-3; TRBD2 aligns across 8 bases. V dropped 1 base and J dropped 2; count of bases not matched to a gene: 8. Germline values: CDR1 LGHNA, CDR2 YSLEER. This CDR3 contains 17 residues. The CDR3 nucleotides are TGCGCCAGCAGCCAAGCCCTGACTAGCGCAAACACAGATACGCAGTATTTT. Translation gives CASSQALTSANTDTQYF.

This rearrangement joins TRBV19 to TRBJ1-2, with no clear D. The CDR3 extends over 12 amino acids. Germline CDR1 LNHDA, CDR2 SQIVND (reference sequence). V lost 6 bases, J lost 4 bases, and 9 bases lay in between. This CDR3 is CASREATYGYTF. CDR3 coding DNA: TGTGCCAGTAGAGAGGCCACCTATGGCTACACCTTC.

The gene calls are TRBV5-1 and TRBJ2-2; 8 bases are shared with TRBD2. Losses at the gene ends were 2 bases for V and 1 base for J; bases not matched to a gene: 4. Germline CDR1 SGHRS, CDR2 YFSETQ. CDR3 length: 16 residues. The CDR3 region has the DNA TGCGCCAGCAGCTTAAGCCTAGCGGGGAACACCGGGGAGCTGTTTTTT. Its protein product is CASSLSLAGNTGELFF.

The chain joins TRBV19 to TRBJ1-1; no firm D call. Germline CDR1 is LNHDA and CDR2 is SQIVND (reference sequence). Trimming left V 4 bases short and J 0 bases short, with 12 bases between. This CDR3 region has 15 residues. CDR3: CASSTRLGLNTEAFF. The CDR3 DNA reads as TGTGCCAGTAGTACCCGATTGGGCTTGAACACTGAAGCTTTCTTT.

V usage is TRBV29-1 and J usage is TRBJ2-5, with D possibly TRBD1 on 6 matching bases. Trimming left V 7 bases short and J 3 bases short, with 15 bases between. CDR1 SQVTM and CDR2 ANQGSEA come from the germline V gene. The CDR3 has 13 amino acids. The CDR3 sequence: CSADGAGEETQYF. The CDR3, as DNA: TGCAGCGCTGATGGGGCAGGGGAAGAGACCCAGTACTTC.

The CDR3 loop is CASSFLDKLNEKLFF. CDR3 nucleotide sequence: TGTGCCAGCAGTTTCTTAGACAAGCTGAATGAAAAACTGTTTTTT. V gene TRBV6-6 combines with J gene TRBJ1-4; D is unresolved. Germline CDR1 reads MNHNY; CDR2 reads SVGAGI (reference sequence). CDR3 length: 15 residues. The V end lost 4 bases, the J end lost 5 bases, and 14 bases lay between the germline ends.

The chain uses TRBV5-1 and TRBJ2-3; D is perhaps TRBD1 (6 bases). V shed 0 bases and J shed 3 bases, with 17 bases lying between them. This CDR3 contains 17 residues. Germline values: CDR1 SGHRS, CDR2 YFSETQ. CDR3 bases: TGCGCCAGCAGCTTGGCGGGCAGGGGCGCGAGTACAGATACGCAGTATTTT. Translation: CASSLAGRGASTDTQYF.

The rearrangement uses TRBV30 and TRBJ2-3, with a weak D call TRBD1 (5 bases). CDR1 and CDR2 from the germline V gene are GTSNPN and SVGIG (reference sequence). This CDR3 has 16 residues. Between the trimmed V and J ends, which lost 0 bases and 0 bases, there was a span of 13 bases. The CDR3 protein is CAWSVPQGRSTDTQYF. The DNA of the CDR3 is TGTGCCTGGAGTGTACCCCAGGGCCGAAGCACAGATACGCAGTATTTT.

A note on this clone: This sample includes further DNA sequences coding for the same CDR3. The chain uses TRBV6-5 and TRBJ1-2; 10 bases match TRBD1. CDR1 and CDR2 (germline): MNHEY, SVGAGI. V was pared by 0 bases and J by 3 bases, with 1 base of the junction left unmatched. This CDR3 has 15 residues. CDR3 DNA sequence: TGTGCCAGCAGTTACTCCGGGACAGGGGACTATGGCTACACCTTC. Translated: CASSYSGTGDYGYTF.

The table lists this clone with a count of one. The rearrangement uses TRBV2 and TRBJ1-1, with TRBD1 as a possible D gene (6 bases). The V end was cut by 1 base, the J end by 1 base, with 10 bases between. This CDR3 contains 15 residues. The germline CDR1 and CDR2 sequences are SNHLY and FYNNEI. CDR3 coding DNA: TGTGCCAGCAGTGAAGGGGGGGGCCGGAACACTGAAGCTTTCTTT. It codes for CASSEGGGRNTEAFF.

The V gene is TRBV2, the J gene TRBJ1-5; D is possibly TRBD1 (6 bases). CDR1 is SNHLY and CDR2 is FYNNEI in the germline V gene. Trimming removed 3 bases from V and 2 bases from J, with 11 bases in between. The length of the CDR3 is 15 residues. The CDR3 protein is CASSDRGARNQPQHF. The CDR3, as DNA: TGTGCCAGCAGTGATCGGGGGGCGCGCAATCAGCCCCAGCATTTT.

The V call is TRBV7-9, the J call TRBJ1-4; a possible D gene is TRBD1 (5 bases). This CDR3 spans 16 amino acids. The V end was cut by 5 bases, the J end by 7 bases, with 20 bases between. The V gene's germline CDR1 is SEHNR and CDR2 FQNEAQ (reference sequence). The CDR3 loop is CASSPELGRVSEKLFF. CDR3 DNA sequence: TGTGCCAGCAGCCCAGAGTTGGGCAGGGTATCTGAAAAACTGTTTTTT.